The 18 T cell receptor beta chains given below trace back to one sample, sequenced in a study of blood T cell repertoires in COVID-19. The protocol was immunoSEQ multiplex PCR, while the TCRdb copy is restricted to in-frame clones and leaves out a portion. The sample consists of about 280,000 clones, about 86% of them appearing once. The sequencing input was peripheral blood. The source of these receptors is a woman aged 70 to 79 with COVID-19, enrolled during active disease.

The gene calls are TRBV28 and TRBJ1-6, with D perhaps matching TRBD1 (5 bases). In germline, CDR1 is MDHEN, CDR2 SYDVKM. V lost 5 bases and J 6 bases, leaving 14 bases between the germline ends. This CDR3 spans 15 amino acids. CDR3 residues: CASSPVGASNSPLHF. Written as DNA, the CDR3 is TGTGCCAGCAGTCCCGTAGGGGCCAGTAATTCACCCCTCCACTTT.

In its sample, this clone was seen a few times. This rearrangement joins TRBV15 to TRBJ1-1; possibly TRBD1 for D (5 bases). This CDR3 spans 13 amino acids. Trimming removed 3 bases from V and 4 bases from J, with 9 bases in between. Germline CDR1 LNHNV, CDR2 YYDKDF (reference sequence). The CDR3: CATSREGVTEAFF. DNA of the CDR3: TGTGCCACCAGCAGGGAAGGGGTCACTGAAGCTTTCTTT.

This clone came up a few times. J is TRBJ1-1 and V is TRBV2; perhaps TRBD1 as D (6 bases). The V end was cut by 3 bases, the J end by 0 bases, with 11 bases between. From germline, CDR1 is SNHLY and CDR2 FYNNEI. This CDR3 region has 15 residues. The DNA of the CDR3 is TGTGCCAGCAGTGAGATGACAGGTTTGAACACTGAAGCTTTCTTT. The encoded protein is CASSEMTGLNTEAFF.

The rearrangement joins TRBV9 to TRBJ2-3; 7 bases align to TRBD1. Germline CDR1 is SGDLS and CDR2 is YYNGEE. CDR3 length: 14 amino acids. J gave up 2 bases and V 2 bases, and 2 bases lay outside the gene matches. The CDR3 coding sequence is TGTGCCAGCAGCGTCGGACAGGACACAGATACGCAGTATTTT. Its translation is CASSVGQDTDTQYF.

V and J are TRBV11-3 and TRBJ2-5; possible D gene TRBD2, 5 bases. Germline CDR1 is SGHNT and CDR2 is YENEEA. The CDR3 is 13 amino acids. V shed 3 bases and J shed 2 bases, with 7 bases lying between them. The CDR3 DNA reads TGTGCCAGCAGCTTGGGAGTACAAGAGACCCAGTACTTC. This codes for CASSLGVQETQYF.

The J gene is TRBJ2-1, the V gene TRBV14; 8 bases align to TRBD1. V lost 2 bases to trimming and J lost 2 bases; unmatched junction nucleotides: 5. The CDR3 consists of 16 residues. Germline CDR1 SGHDN, CDR2 FVKESK. This CDR3 reads CASSQRTGSTYNEQFF. CDR3 bases: TGTGCCAGCAGCCAAAGGACAGGGTCCACCTACAATGAGCAGTTCTTC.

The gene calls are TRBV6-5 and TRBJ2-1, with D possibly matching TRBD1 (6 bases). The CDR3 length is 15 residues. Germline V gene lookup returns CDR1 MNHEY and CDR2 SVGAGI. Trimming took off 5 bases at V and 2 bases at J, with 13 bases between the two ends. CDR3 sequence: CASSPGTPAYNEQFF. The CDR3 bases are TGTGCCAGCAGTCCCGGGACACCAGCCTACAATGAGCAGTTCTTC.

This clone was seen a few times. The gene calls are TRBV19 and TRBJ1-5; tentatively, D is TRBD1 (5 bases). Per germline, CDR1 LNHDA and CDR2 SQIVND (reference sequence). The V end lost 3 bases, the J end lost 1 base, and 10 bases lay between the germline ends. The CDR3 covers 15 residues. The CDR3 here is CASSILEGSNQPQHF. Written as DNA, the CDR3 is TGTGCCAGTAGTATTTTGGAGGGGAGCAATCAGCCCCAGCATTTT.

This chain uses TRBV11-2 with TRBJ2-3, with D possibly matching TRBD2 (6 bases). Trimming stripped 1 base from V and 1 base from J, with 6 bases between. Germline V gene lookup returns CDR1 SGHAT and CDR2 FQNNGV. The CDR3 length is 14 residues. The CDR3 DNA reads TGTGCCAGCAGCTTAGGACTAGGCACAGATACGCAGTATTTT. It codes for CASSLGLGTDTQYF.

The V gene is TRBV11-3, the J gene TRBJ2-7, with 10 bases aligning to TRBD2. This CDR3 has 14 amino acids. Trimming removed 5 bases from V and 6 bases from J; junction bases left unmatched: 7. CDR1 is SGHNT and CDR2 is YENEEA in the germline V gene. In DNA form, the CDR3 reads TGTGCCAGCAGCCGAAGCGGGGGGGCGTCCGAGCAGTACTTC. Its translation: CASSRSGGASEQYF.

The chain couples TRBV29-1 to TRBJ2-7; TRBD2 matches 13 bases. The CDR3 totals 15 residues. The J segment lost 3 bases and the V segment lost 4 bases, leaving 6 bases of the junction unmatched. Germline values: CDR1 SQVTM, CDR2 ANQGSEA. CDR3 protein: CSVATSGGTNYEQYF. The CDR3 region has the DNA TGCAGCGTTGCGACTAGCGGGGGGACGAACTACGAGCAGTACTTC.

The chain recombines TRBV6-5 with TRBJ2-7; 7 positions agree with TRBD1. This CDR3 is built from 13 residues. The ends lost 5 bases at V and 6 bases at J; junction bases unmatched: 7. Looked up from germline, CDR1 is MNHEY and CDR2 is SVGAGI. The CDR3 nucleotides read TGTGCCAGCAGTAAGACAGGGTGGGCCGAGCAGTACTTC. Protein product: CASSKTGWAEQYF.

In its sample, this clone was seen once. The genes are TRBV5-8 and TRBJ1-6; 7 bases map to TRBD1. Germline trimming cut 2 bases from V and 13 bases from J; bases unmatched to any gene: 6. CDR1 is SGHTS, CDR2 YDEGEE, per germline. The CDR3 runs to 13 residues. For the CDR3, the DNA is TGTGCCAGCAGCTTTGACAGGGAAAGGCCCCTCCACTTT. Protein sequence: CASSFDRERPLHF.

This clone has a handful of counts. The genes are TRBV11-2 and TRBJ2-1, with a tentative D call TRBD1 (5 bases). Trimming cost V 1 base and J 12 bases, with 22 bases left between them. Germline lookup yields CDR1 SGHAT and CDR2 FQNNGV. The CDR3 has 16 residues. The CDR3 region has the DNA TGTGCCAGCAGCTTAGGAAGAGGCAGGGCCCCTTCGGGGCAGTTCTTC. It yields the protein CASSLGRGRAPSGQFF.

The V gene is TRBV30, the J gene TRBJ1-4, with 8 bases identical to TRBD1. This CDR3 contains 14 residues. V lost 2 bases and J lost 8; bases outside the gene matches: 7. Germline-derived CDR1 and CDR2 are GTSNPN and SVGIG (reference sequence). CDR3 residues: CAWSPSGGAEKLFF. CDR3 coding DNA: TGTGCCTGGAGTCCCTCAGGGGGCGCCGAAAAACTGTTTTTT. Full variable domain (missing parts from reference TRBV30 and TRBJ1-4): SQTIHQWPATLVQPVGSPLSLECTVEGTSNPNLYWYRQAAGRGLQLLFYSVGIGQISSEVPQNLSASRPQDRQFILSSKKLLLSDSGFYLCAWSPSGGAEKLFFGSGTQLSVL.

This rearrangement joins TRBV15 to TRBJ2-7; 8 bases match TRBD1. The germline V gene has CDR1 LNHNV and CDR2 YYDKDF (reference sequence). The trim removed 0 bases at V and 3 bases at J, leaving 13 bases unmatched. The CDR3 is 18 amino acids. CDR3 sequence reads: CATSREPGWTGQDYEQYF. CDR3 DNA: TGTGCCACCAGCAGAGAGCCGGGTTGGACAGGGCAGGACTACGAGCAGTACTTC.

The rearrangement uses TRBV28 and TRBJ1-5; D may be TRBD1 (6 bases). The V and J ends lost 6 bases and 3 bases respectively, with 12 bases between them. The CDR3 is 14 residues long. CDR1 MDHEN and CDR2 SYDVKM come from the germline V gene. Written as DNA, the CDR3 is TGTGCCAGCAGGACTACAGGGTACAATCAGCCCCAGCATTTT. This gives the protein CASRTTGYNQPQHF.

The chain links TRBV4-1 to TRBJ2-1; D is possibly TRBD1 (5 bases). Germline CDR1 is MGHRA and CDR2 is YSYEKL. This CDR3 spans 14 amino acids. The ends were cut back, 3 bases at V and 3 bases at J, with 9 bases in the middle. The chain's CDR3 is CASSHRDSYNEQFF. DNA for the CDR3: TGCGCCAGCAGCCATCGTGACAGCTACAATGAGCAGTTCTTC.